This TCR beta chain came from a study of T cell responses to AZD1222 COVID-19 vaccine. Findings of the study overall: Spike-specific TCRs gained breadth and depth after people received two AZD1222 doses. Researchers took repertoire samples only after the peak T cell response had come. In a largely white British group with more females than males, clonal diversity was possibly underestimated.

Trimming took off 0 bases at V and 7 bases at J, with 13 bases between the two ends. From germline, CDR1 is SGHNT and CDR2 YYREEE (reference sequence). The CDR3 length is 14 residues. In the case of this clone: Its specificity is not known.

The assay was immunoSEQ multiplex PCR, and TCRdb's table has in-frame clones only and misses some. The sample yields 100,000 to 120,000 clones, about nine tenths seen once. This receptor was obtained from an adult in good health. The chain employs TRBV5-4 and TRBJ1-1, with D uncertain. The sample was peripheral blood, taken on day 0 of MenACWY control vaccination. The CDR3 region is CASSLGIIKNEAFF. CDR3 DNA: TGTGCCAGCAGCTTGGGTATTATCAAAAATGAAGCTTTCTTT.